This paragraph reports one T cell receptor beta chain. Germline CDR1 DFQATT, CDR2 SNEGSKA (reference sequence). The CDR3 consists of 11 residues. With 1 base removed from V and 7 bases from J, the gap between germline ends came to 5 bases. Generated by immunoSEQ multiplex PCR, the TCRdb table keeps only in-frame clones and is missing some. Seen here are approximately 210,000 clones, 92% observed once, and the top ten hold around 1.2%. This specimen belongs to a study of blood T cell repertoires in COVID-19. The rearrangement uses TRBV20-1 and TRBJ2-1, with no clear D. The clonotype originates from a man younger than 40 with acute or convalescent COVID-19. Specimen: peripheral blood. The CDR3 reads CSARVGNEQFF. The DNA for the CDR3 is TGCAGTGCTAGAGTCGGGAATGAGCAGTTCTTC.